This TCR beta chain comes out of a study of T cell responses to AZD1222 COVID-19 vaccine. Study findings and constraints: At study baseline, merely six AZD1222 recipients were seropositive. Sampled repertoires all dated from after the peak T cell response. Spike was spanned by vaccine-associated CD4 TCRs, which were dominant at 160-218 and 743-854. Reports say nearly half of spike-specific TCRs go after unmutated variant regions.

Turning to this clone: Its antigen is unknown.

Losses at the gene ends were 3 bases for V and 3 bases for J; bases not matched to a gene: 6. The CDR3 is 17 amino acids. In germline, CDR1 is LNHDA, CDR2 SQIVND (reference sequence). The repertoire was sequenced with immunoSEQ multiplex PCR; TCRdb's copy has only in-frame clones and lacks some. The sample carries 95,000 to 150,000 clones, approximately 91% recorded once. The chain links TRBV19 to TRBJ2-1; TRBD2 agrees at 12 bases. This specimen consisted of peripheral blood, obtained on day 0 of AZD1222 vaccination. This clonotype originated in an adult in good health. CDR3 region: CASSIRLAGDGYNEQFF. In DNA, the CDR3 is TGTGCCAGTAGTATCAGACTAGCGGGAGATGGCTACAATGAGCAGTTCTTC.